The rows below give T cell receptor beta chains drawn from one sample of a study of Ad26.COV2.S vaccination and SARS-CoV-2 variants. Sequencing was performed with immunoSEQ multiplex PCR; in TCRdb, only in-frame clones are kept and a portion is missing. The repertoire consists of roughly 460,000 clones, with nearly 90% occurring once and the leading ten covering 1.5% to 2%. Sequences were derived from peripheral blood, sampled in a trial of Ad26.COV2.S vaccine versus placebo. The receptors were sampled from a person aged 18 to 59 who received the Ad26.COV2.S COVID-19 vaccine or a placebo. CDR3s include the opening cysteine and the closing phenylalanine or tryptophan. Fields, in order: J gene, clone size, D gene, V gene, CDR3 DNA, CDR3 protein. The D gene is left open where the match is weak. A row's size may be missing; if present it is once, few, many or a size class.

>TRBJ2-3|.|TRBD2|TRBV5-1
TGCGCCAGCAGCCGCGCTAGCGGGGGCCTGGTGACAGATACGCAGTATTTT
CASSRASGGLVTDTQYF
>TRBJ1-1|.|TRBD1|TRBV7-2
TGTGCCAGCAGCACCGAACAGGGACAGCCTGAAGCTTTCTTT
CASSTEQGQPEAFF
>TRBJ1-4|.|TRBD1|TRBV19
TGTGCCAGTAGCCCCGGGACAGGGCTTGGTAATGAAAAACTGTTTTTT
CASSPGTGLGNEKLFF
>TRBJ1-5|.|.|TRBV19
TGTGCCAGTAGTATAGTCGGGGCAGCCCGGGGTAGTCAGCCCCAGCATTTT
CASSIVGAARGSQPQHF
>TRBJ1-1|.|TRBD1|TRBV7-9
TGTGCCAGCAGCAGTCGGGACAGTGGGACTGAAGCTTTCTTT
CASSSRDSGTEAFF
>TRBJ2-5|.|TRBD1|TRBV13
TGTGCCAGCAGCCCCCGGGACAGGGAAAAAGAGACCCAGTACTTC
CASSPRDREKETQYF
>TRBJ1-4|once|.|TRBV28
TGTGCCAGCACAGGGTCTAATGAAAAACTGTTTTTT
CASTGSNEKLFF
>TRBJ2-2|.|TRBD2|TRBV18
TGTGCCAGCTCACCAACAGCGGGGGGTTCGAACACCGGGGAGCTGTTTTTT
CASSPTAGGSNTGELFF
>TRBJ1-1|.|TRBD1|TRBV11-1
TGTGCCAGCAGCCCCTGGACAGGGGACACTGAAGCTTTCTTT
CASSPWTGDTEAFF
>TRBJ2-2|.|.|TRBV20-1
TGCAGTGCTAGTCGGAATGTCTTGGGCTCCCACCCTAACACCGGGGAGCTGTTTTTT
CSASRNVLGSHPNTGELFF
>TRBJ1-3|.|.|TRBV7-8
TGTGCCAGCAGCTTAGATTGGGGCACCATATATTTT
CASSLDWGTIYF
>TRBJ1-2|.|.|TRBV19
TGTGCCAGTAGTATAGCTCTTAGGCCAGGCCGTGGCTACACCTTC
CASSIALRPGRGYTF
>TRBJ1-1|.|.|TRBV3-1/TRBV3-2
TGTGCCAGCAGCCCAATGACAGTCAACACTGAAGCTTTCTTT
CASSPMTVNTEAFF
>TRBJ1-6|.|.|TRBV10-3
TGTGCCATCAGTGAGACCGGAGTTAATTCACCCCCCCACTTT
CAISETGVNSPPHF
>TRBJ2-2|.|TRBD2|TRBV30
TGTGCCTGGAGGGCGACTAGCGGGAACACCGGGGAGCTGTTTTTT
CAWRATSGNTGELFF
>TRBJ2-7|.|.|TRBV19
TGTGCCAGTAGTACCGGGACACGCGAGCAGTACTTC
CASSTGTREQYF
>TRBJ1-2|.|.|TRBV6-5
TGTGCCAGCAGTTACCGCGTCGGGGGCCTCTATGGCTACACCTTC
CASSYRVGGLYGYTF
>TRBJ2-7|.|TRBD1|TRBV6-6
TGTGCCAGCAGTTATCAGGGACAGGGCTCCTACGAGCAGTACTTC
CASSYQGQGSYEQYF
>TRBJ2-5|many|.|TRBV28
TGTGCCAGCAGTTTAGTCGGGGTCGGGACCCAGTACTTC
CASSLVGVGTQYF
>TRBJ1-1|.|.|TRBV19
TGTGCCAGTAGTATAATGGGGGGGACTGAAGCTTTCTTT
CASSIMGGTEAFF
>TRBJ1-1|.|TRBD1|TRBV18
TGTGCCAGCTCTGGACAGGGGGCTTTCTTCACTGAAGCTTTCTTT
CASSGQGAFFTEAFF
>TRBJ2-1|once|.|TRBV2
TGTGCCAGCAGTGAACAGGGATATGAGCAGTTCTTC
CASSEQGYEQFF
>TRBJ2-5|.|.|TRBV7-8
TGTGCCAGCAGCCTGCAGACTACTACGGGGCGGGAGACCCAGTACTTC
CASSLQTTTGRETQYF
>TRBJ1-5|.|TRBD1|TRBV12-3/TRBV12-4
TGTGCCAGCAGCACGACAGGGAATCAGCCCCAGCATTTT
CASSTTGNQPQHF
>TRBJ2-7|.|.|TRBV29-1
TGCAGCGTCCTAACAGGGAGAAGCTCCTACGAGCAGTACTTC
CSVLTGRSSYEQYF
>TRBJ2-7|.|TRBD2|TRBV14
TGTGCCAGCTCTAGCGGTATCTCCTACGAGCAGTACTTC
CASSSGISYEQYF